The rows below give T cell receptor beta chains drawn from one sample of a study of CD8+ T cells in alopecia areata. Assay used: immunoSEQ multiplex PCR; TCRdb lists only in-frame clones, some missing. The sample yields under 350,000 clones, roughly 64% seen once. Sequencing used CD4+ T cells sorted from blood, obtained at week 24, from a patient treated with tofacitinib. These receptors were collected from a human donor with alopecia areata. Both conserved end residues are part of each CDR3. The D gene is left open where the match is weak. Expanded clones get a size class; other rows say once, few or many, or leave the size out.

j_call: TRBJ2-3; v_call: TRBV7-6; d_call: TRBD2; clone_size: .; cdr3_aa: CASSLAGRSGGTDTQYF; cdr3_nt: TGTGCCAGCAGCTTAGCGGGCCGTAGCGGGGGAACAGATACGCAGTATTTT
j_call: TRBJ2-7; v_call: TRBV30; d_call: .; clone_size: few; cdr3_aa: CAWSVGIGGYEQYF; cdr3_nt: TGTGCCTGGAGTGTCGGGATAGGGGGCTACGAGCAGTACTTC
j_call: TRBJ2-7; v_call: TRBV5-1; d_call: TRBD2; clone_size: .; cdr3_aa: CASSAISGGDEQYF; cdr3_nt: TGCGCCAGCAGCGCAATTAGCGGGGGAGACGAGCAGTACTTC
j_call: TRBJ2-1; v_call: TRBV29-1; d_call: .; clone_size: few; cdr3_aa: CSGGTDSYNEQFF; cdr3_nt: TGCAGCGGGGGGACGGATTCCTACAATGAGCAGTTCTTC
j_call: TRBJ2-5; v_call: TRBV4-1; d_call: .; clone_size: .; cdr3_aa: CASSQDTRSGQGTKETQYF; cdr3_nt: TGCGCCAGCAGCCAAGATACCCGCAGTGGGCAGGGTACCAAAGAGACCCAGTACTTC
j_call: TRBJ1-4; v_call: TRBV5-1; d_call: .; clone_size: .; cdr3_aa: CASSLESLNEKLFF; cdr3_nt: TGCGCCAGCAGCTTGGAGTCTCTTAATGAAAAACTGTTTTTT
j_call: TRBJ1-1; v_call: TRBV28; d_call: TRBD1; clone_size: .; cdr3_aa: CASSLWRQGGMNTEAFF; cdr3_nt: TGTGCCAGCAGTTTATGGAGACAGGGGGGCATGAACACTGAAGCTTTCTTT
j_call: TRBJ1-2; v_call: TRBV4-1; d_call: .; clone_size: .; cdr3_aa: CASSQGLQGNYGYTF; cdr3_nt: TGCGCCAGCAGCCAAGGTCTACAGGGTAACTATGGCTACACCTTC
j_call: TRBJ2-3; v_call: TRBV5-4; d_call: TRBD2; clone_size: .; cdr3_aa: CASTKPTSGATDTQYF; cdr3_nt: TGTGCCAGCACCAAACCGACTAGCGGGGCCACAGATACGCAGTATTTT
j_call: TRBJ2-7; v_call: TRBV20-1; d_call: .; clone_size: .; cdr3_aa: CSAPYSYEQYF; cdr3_nt: TGCAGTGCCCCCTACTCCTACGAGCAGTACTTC
j_call: TRBJ2-5; v_call: TRBV4-3; d_call: .; clone_size: .; cdr3_aa: CASSQDRGQETQYF; cdr3_nt: TGCGCCAGCAGCCAAGATCGGGGGCAAGAGACCCAGTACTTC